What follows are 13 T cell receptor beta chains derived from one specimen sequenced in a study of breast tumors, draining lymph nodes, adjacent tissues. The lymph nodes were axillary draining lymph nodes from breast cancer patients. One entry per CDR3 protein, called by TCRdb with MiXCR from the multiplex PCR reads. The sample yields about 230,000 distinct CDR3 sequences, roughly 32% seen once. What was sequenced was axillary lymph node tissue. The receptors here all came from a female donor with breast cancer. Some clones in this sample may be carry-over from other donors' samples.

This clonotype was observed many times. With a much larger clone just one base away, this may be a read error. The gene calls are TRBV20-1 and TRBJ2-7; 11 nucleotides align to TRBD1. Germline V gene sequence: CDR1 DFQATT, CDR2 SNEGSKA (reference sequence). J gave up 6 bases and V 6 bases, and 10 bases lay outside the gene matches. There are 14 residues in the CDR3. DNA for the CDR3: TGCAGTGCACGTCCAAGGACAGGGGGCCCCGAGCAGTACTTC. Its protein product is CSARPRTGGPEQYF.

There are a few counts of this clonotype. This may be a read error: a much more frequent sequence differs by one nucleotide. The V and J genes are TRBV11-2 and TRBJ2-1; D gene ambiguous. CDR1 is SGHAT and CDR2 is FQNNGV in the germline V gene. The CDR3 spans 10 residues. In nucleotides, the CDR3 is TGTGCCAGCAGTAACAATGAGCAGTCCTTC. This translates into CASSNNEQSF.

Remarks on this clonotype: A much larger clone lies a single base off, so this may be a read error. V usage is TRBV6-1 and J usage is TRBJ1-5; D gene unclear. In germline, CDR1 is MNHNS, CDR2 SASEGT. The CDR3 totals 14 residues. The ends were cut back, 2 bases at V and 5 bases at J, with 10 bases in the middle. CDR3 bases: TGTGCCAGCAGTGAATCCTTCTTCGATCAGCCCCAGCATTTT. Translating it yields CASSESFFDQPQHF.

There are many counts of this clonotype. The chain combines TRBV6-1 with TRBJ2-2; D may match TRBD1 or TRBD2 (5 bases each). Germline-derived CDR1 and CDR2 are MNHNS and SASEGT. Trimming removed 4 bases at V and 2 bases at J, with 11 bases between. This CDR3 spans 15 amino acids. Here the CDR3 reads CASSGLRGNTGELFF. The CDR3 coding sequence is TGTGCCAGCAGTGGTCTGAGGGGCAACACCGGGGAGCTGTTTTTT.

This clonotype was observed at least ten times. The V and J genes are TRBV6-6 and TRBJ1-6, with 8 positions matching TRBD1. Germline loops: CDR1 MNHNY, CDR2 SVGAGI (reference sequence). V lost 6 bases to trimming and J lost 7 bases; unmatched junction nucleotides: 5. The CDR3 covers 14 residues. The CDR3 spells CASREQGGNSPLHF. The DNA of the CDR3 is TGTGCCAGCAGGGAACAGGGGGGAAATTCACCCCTCCACTTT.

In its sample, this clonotype was seen a few times. The chain couples TRBV6-2 or TRBV6-3 to TRBJ2-3, with no clear D. This CDR3 contains 12 residues. V lost 7 bases to trimming and J lost 11 bases, with 16 bases between them. CDR1 and CDR2 (germline): MNHEY, SVGEGT. CDR3 DNA: TGTGCCAGCAACCCCGACCGACGGGTGCAGTATTTT. It translates to CASNPDRRVQYF.

This clonotype has at least ten counts. The chain links TRBV12-5 to TRBJ2-2; TRBD2 agrees at 11 bases. V was pared by 1 base and J by 5 bases, with 12 bases of the junction left unmatched. Per germline, CDR1 LGHNT and CDR2 FRNRAP. This CDR3 is built from 19 residues. The CDR3 reads CASGLDFPGTSGPTGELFF. The CDR3 DNA reads as TGTGCTAGTGGTTTGGATTTCCCCGGGACTAGCGGACCGACCGGGGAGCTGTTTTTT.

The V call is TRBV11-2, the J call TRBJ2-3; 8 bases fit TRBD1. Trimming cost V 2 bases and J 0 bases; bases outside gene matches: 4. Germline V gene sequence: CDR1 SGHAT, CDR2 FQNNGV. CDR3 length: 16 amino acids. Here the CDR3 reads CASSLYWDRSTDTQYF. The CDR3 bases are TGTGCCAGCAGCTTATACTGGGACAGGAGCACAGATACGCAGTATTTT.

Of note for this clonotype: A much larger clone lies one base from this, so it may be a read error. This rearrangement joins TRBV6-4 to TRBJ2-2; 9 nucleotides align to TRBD2. Germline V lookup: CDR1 MRHNA, CDR2 SNTAGT. There are 17 residues in the CDR3. Trimming at V came to 7 bases and at J to 4 bases, leaving 13 bases not matched to a gene. The CDR3 sequence is CASTRNGAGGSTGELFF. CDR3 in DNA: TGTGCCAGCACCCGGAATGGGGCGGGAGGGAGCACCGGGGAGCTGTTTTTT.

This clonotype was picked up many times. The chain uses TRBV2 and TRBJ2-5; 7 positions agree with TRBD1. Losses at the gene ends were 7 bases for V and 4 bases for J; bases not matched to a gene: 9. The CDR3 spans 14 residues. In germline, CDR1 is SNHLY, CDR2 FYNNEI. CDR3 sequence: CASNGLGGRETQYF. The CDR3 DNA sequence: TGTGCCAGCAACGGGTTAGGGGGCCGAGAGACCCAGTACTTC.

This clonotype has only a few counts. The chain employs TRBV6-2 or TRBV6-3 and TRBJ2-7; TRBD2 agrees at 14 bases. The junction had 5 bases not matched to a gene; V was cut back by 7 bases and J by 3 bases. CDR3 length: 15 residues. CDR1 and CDR2 (germline): MNHEY, SVGEGT. The CDR3 reads CASMMGLAGDYEQYF. CDR3 bases: TGTGCCAGCATGATGGGACTAGCGGGAGACTACGAGCAGTACTTC.

This clonotype was seen repeatedly, ten times or more. The chain carries TRBV5-8 and TRBJ2-7; either TRBD1 or TRBD2 may supply D (5 bases each). Between the trimmed V and J ends, which lost 7 bases and 10 bases, there was a span of 21 bases. CDR3 length equals 13 residues. The germline V gene encodes CDR1 SGHTS and CDR2 YDEGEE. This chain's CDR3 is CASPLGVGYAQYF. CDR3 coding DNA: TGTGCCAGCCCCCTGGGGGTAGGGTACGCTCAGTACTTC.

This clonotype showed up many times. The genes are TRBV28 and TRBJ1-6; 7 nucleotides agree with TRBD1. V trimming: 6 bases; J trimming: 6 bases; junction bases outside the gene matches: 8. The V gene's germline CDR1 is MDHEN and CDR2 SYDVKM. This CDR3 contains 15 residues. In DNA, the CDR3 is TGTGCCAGCAGCTACACAGGGGAAATTAATTCACCCCTCCACTTT. This encodes CASSYTGEINSPLHF.